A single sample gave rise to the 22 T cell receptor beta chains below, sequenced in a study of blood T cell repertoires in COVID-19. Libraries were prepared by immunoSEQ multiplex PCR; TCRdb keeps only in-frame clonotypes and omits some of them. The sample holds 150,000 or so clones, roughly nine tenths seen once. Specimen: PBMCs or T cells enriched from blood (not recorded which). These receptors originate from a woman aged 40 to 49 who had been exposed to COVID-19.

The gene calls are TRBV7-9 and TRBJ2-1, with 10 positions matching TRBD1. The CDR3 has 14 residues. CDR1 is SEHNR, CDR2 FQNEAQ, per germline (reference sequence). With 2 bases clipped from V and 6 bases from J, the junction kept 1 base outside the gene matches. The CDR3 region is CASSLWTGGNEQFF. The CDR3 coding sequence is TGTGCCAGCAGCTTATGGACAGGGGGCAATGAGCAGTTCTTC.

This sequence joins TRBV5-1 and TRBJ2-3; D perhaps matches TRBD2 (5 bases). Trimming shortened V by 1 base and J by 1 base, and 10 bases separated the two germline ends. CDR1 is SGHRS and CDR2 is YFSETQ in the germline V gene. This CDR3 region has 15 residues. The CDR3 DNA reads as TGCGCCAGCAGCTTGTATCGGGATGGCACAGATACGCAGTATTTT. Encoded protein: CASSLYRDGTDTQYF.

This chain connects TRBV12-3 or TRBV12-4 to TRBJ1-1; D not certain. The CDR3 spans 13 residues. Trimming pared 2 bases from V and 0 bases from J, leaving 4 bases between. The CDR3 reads CASSLQMNTEAFF. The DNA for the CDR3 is TGTGCCAGCAGTTTACAGATGAACACTGAAGCTTTCTTT.

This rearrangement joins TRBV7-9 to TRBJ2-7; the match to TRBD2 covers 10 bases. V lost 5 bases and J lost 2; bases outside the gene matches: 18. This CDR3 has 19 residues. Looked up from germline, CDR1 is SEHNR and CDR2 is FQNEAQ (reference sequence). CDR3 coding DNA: TGTGCCAGCAGCCCCGGTGTTACTAGCGGGGCCGCCCACCCCTACGAGCAGTACTTC. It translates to CASSPGVTSGAAHPYEQYF.

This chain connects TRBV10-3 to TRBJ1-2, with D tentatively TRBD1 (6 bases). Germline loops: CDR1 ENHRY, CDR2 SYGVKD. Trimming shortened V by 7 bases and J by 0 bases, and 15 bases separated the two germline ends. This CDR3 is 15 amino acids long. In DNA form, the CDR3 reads TGTGCCATCACTGCGGACAGACTTTCTAACTATGGCTACACCTTC. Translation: CAITADRLSNYGYTF.

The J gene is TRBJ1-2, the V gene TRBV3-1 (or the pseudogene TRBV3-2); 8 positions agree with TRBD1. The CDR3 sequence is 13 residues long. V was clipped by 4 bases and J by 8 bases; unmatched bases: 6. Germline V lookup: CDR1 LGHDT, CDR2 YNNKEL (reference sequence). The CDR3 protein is CASSLMTGEGYTF. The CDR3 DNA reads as TGTGCCAGCAGCCTAATGACAGGGGAAGGCTACACCTTC.

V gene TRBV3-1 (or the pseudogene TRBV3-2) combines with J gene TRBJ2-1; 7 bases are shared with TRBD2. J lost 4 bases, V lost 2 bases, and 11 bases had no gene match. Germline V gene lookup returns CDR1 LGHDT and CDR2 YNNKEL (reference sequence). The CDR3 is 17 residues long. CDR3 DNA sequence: TGTGCCAGCAGCCAAATTCCCATAGCGGGTAGATACAATGAGCAGTTCTTC. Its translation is CASSQIPIAGRYNEQFF.

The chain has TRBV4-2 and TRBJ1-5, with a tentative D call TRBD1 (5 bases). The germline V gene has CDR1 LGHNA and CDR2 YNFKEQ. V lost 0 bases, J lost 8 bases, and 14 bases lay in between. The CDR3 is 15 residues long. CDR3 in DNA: TGTGCCAGCAGCCAAGAAGGCACCCGGGGGAAGCCCCAGCATTTT. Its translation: CASSQEGTRGKPQHF.

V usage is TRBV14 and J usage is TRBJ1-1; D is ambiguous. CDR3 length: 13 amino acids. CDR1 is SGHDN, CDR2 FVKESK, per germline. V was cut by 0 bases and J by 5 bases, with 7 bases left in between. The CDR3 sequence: CASSQETVTEAFF. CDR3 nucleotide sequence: TGTGCCAGCAGCCAAGAAACGGTTACTGAAGCTTTCTTT.

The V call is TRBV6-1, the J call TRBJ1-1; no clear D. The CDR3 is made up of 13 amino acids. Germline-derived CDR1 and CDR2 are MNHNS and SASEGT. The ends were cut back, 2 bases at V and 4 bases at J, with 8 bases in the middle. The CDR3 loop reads CASSEWHPTEAFF. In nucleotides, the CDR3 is TGTGCCAGCAGTGAATGGCACCCCACTGAAGCTTTCTTT.

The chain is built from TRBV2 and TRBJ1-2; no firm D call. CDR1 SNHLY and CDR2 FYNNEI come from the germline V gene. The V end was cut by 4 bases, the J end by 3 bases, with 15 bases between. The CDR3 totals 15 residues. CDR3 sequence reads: CASSGGGPRDYGYTF. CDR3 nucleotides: TGTGCCAGCAGTGGAGGAGGACCGCGGGACTATGGCTACACCTTC.

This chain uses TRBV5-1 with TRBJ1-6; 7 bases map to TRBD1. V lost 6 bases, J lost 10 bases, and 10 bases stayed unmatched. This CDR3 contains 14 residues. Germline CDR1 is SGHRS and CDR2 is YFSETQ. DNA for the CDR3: TGCGCCAGCACGCTTGACAGGGTTCGATCACCCCTCCACTTT. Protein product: CASTLDRVRSPLHF.

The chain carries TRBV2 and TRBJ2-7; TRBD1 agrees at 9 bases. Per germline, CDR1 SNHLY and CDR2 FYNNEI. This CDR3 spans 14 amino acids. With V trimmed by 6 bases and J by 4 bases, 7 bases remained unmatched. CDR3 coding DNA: TGTGCCAGCAGGTCGGACAGGGGAAAATACGAGCAGTACTTC. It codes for CASRSDRGKYEQYF.

This CDR3 reads CASSPPGTGAPGELFF. CDR3 coding DNA: TGTGCCAGCAGCCCTCCGGGGACAGGGGCCCCCGGGGAGCTGTTTTTT. The gene calls are TRBV7-8 and TRBJ2-2, with 10 bases lining up with TRBD1. This CDR3 contains 16 residues. V shed 5 bases and J 6 bases; nucleotides not matched to a gene: 9. Germline V gene sequence: CDR1 SGHVS, CDR2 FQNEAQ. The full variable domain, rest sourced from reference TRBV7-8 and TRBJ2-2, is GAGVSQSPRYKVAKRGQDVALRCDPISGHVSLFWYQQALGQGPEFLTYFQNEAQLDKSGLPSDRFFAERPEGSVSTLKIQRTQQEDSAVYLCASSPPGTGAPGELFFGEGSRLTVL.

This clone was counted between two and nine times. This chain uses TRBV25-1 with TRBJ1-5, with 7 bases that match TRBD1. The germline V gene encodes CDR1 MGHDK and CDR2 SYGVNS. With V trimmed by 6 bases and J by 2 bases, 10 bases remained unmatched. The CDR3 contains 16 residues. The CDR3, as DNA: TGTGCCAGCAGCCCCTCAGGGGGTGGTGGCAATCAGCCCCAGCATTTT. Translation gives CASSPSGGGGNQPQHF. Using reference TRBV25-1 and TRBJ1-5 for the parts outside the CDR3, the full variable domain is EADIYQTPRYLVIGTGKKITLECSQTMGHDKMYWYQQDPGMELHLIHYSYGVNSTEKGDLSSESTVSRIRTEHFPLTLESARPSHTSQYLCASSPSGGGGNQPQHFGDGTRLSIL.

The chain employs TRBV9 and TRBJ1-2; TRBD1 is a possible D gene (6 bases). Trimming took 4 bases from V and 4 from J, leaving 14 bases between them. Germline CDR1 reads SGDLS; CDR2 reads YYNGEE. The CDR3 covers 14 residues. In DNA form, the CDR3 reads TGTGCCAGCAGCCCCTTTGACAGGACCTATGGCTACACCTTC. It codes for CASSPFDRTYGYTF. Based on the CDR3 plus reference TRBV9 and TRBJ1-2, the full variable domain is DSGVTQTPKHLITATGQRVTLRCSPRSGDLSVYWYQQSLDQGLQFLIQYYNGEERAKGNILERFSAQQFPDLHSELNLSSLELGDSALYFCASSPFDRTYGYTFGSGTRLTVV.

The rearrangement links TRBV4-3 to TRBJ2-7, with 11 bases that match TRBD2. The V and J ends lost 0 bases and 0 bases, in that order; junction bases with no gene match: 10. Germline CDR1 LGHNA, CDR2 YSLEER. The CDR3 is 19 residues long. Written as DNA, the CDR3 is TGCGCCAGCAGCCAAGATGAGCTAGCGGGAGGCCCGAGCTCCTACGAGCAGTACTTC. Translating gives CASSQDELAGGPSSYEQYF.

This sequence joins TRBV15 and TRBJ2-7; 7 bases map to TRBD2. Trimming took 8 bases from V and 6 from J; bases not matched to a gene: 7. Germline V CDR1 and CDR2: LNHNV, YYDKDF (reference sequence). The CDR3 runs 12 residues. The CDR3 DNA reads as TGTGCCACCTTCAACTGGGAGGGCGAGCAGTACTTC. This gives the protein CATFNWEGEQYF.

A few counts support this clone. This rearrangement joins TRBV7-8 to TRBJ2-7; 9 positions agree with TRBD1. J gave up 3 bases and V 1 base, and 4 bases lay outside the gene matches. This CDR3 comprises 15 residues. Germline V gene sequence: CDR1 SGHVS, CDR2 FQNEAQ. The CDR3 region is CASSLEPTGGYEQYF. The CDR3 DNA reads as TGTGCCAGCAGCTTAGAACCGACAGGGGGCTACGAGCAGTACTTC.

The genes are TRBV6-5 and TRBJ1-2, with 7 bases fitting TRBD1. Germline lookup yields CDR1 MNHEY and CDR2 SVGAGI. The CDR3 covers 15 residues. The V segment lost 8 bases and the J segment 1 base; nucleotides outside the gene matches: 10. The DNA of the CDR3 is TGTGCCAGCGAACCTGGGACAGCCAATAACTATGGCTACACCTTC. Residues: CASEPGTANNYGYTF.

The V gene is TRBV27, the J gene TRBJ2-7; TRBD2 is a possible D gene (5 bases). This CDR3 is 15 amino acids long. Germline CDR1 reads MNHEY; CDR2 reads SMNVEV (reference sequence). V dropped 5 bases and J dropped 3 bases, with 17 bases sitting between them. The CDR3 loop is CASSNFGELDYEQYF. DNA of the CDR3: TGTGCCAGCAGTAACTTCGGGGAGTTAGACTACGAGCAGTACTTC.

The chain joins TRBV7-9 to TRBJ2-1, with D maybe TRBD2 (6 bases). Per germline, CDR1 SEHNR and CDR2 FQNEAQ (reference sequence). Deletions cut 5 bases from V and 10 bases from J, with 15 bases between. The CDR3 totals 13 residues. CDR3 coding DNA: TGTGCCAGCAGCCCAACTAGCAACGGCGAGCAGTTCTTC. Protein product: CASSPTSNGEQFF.